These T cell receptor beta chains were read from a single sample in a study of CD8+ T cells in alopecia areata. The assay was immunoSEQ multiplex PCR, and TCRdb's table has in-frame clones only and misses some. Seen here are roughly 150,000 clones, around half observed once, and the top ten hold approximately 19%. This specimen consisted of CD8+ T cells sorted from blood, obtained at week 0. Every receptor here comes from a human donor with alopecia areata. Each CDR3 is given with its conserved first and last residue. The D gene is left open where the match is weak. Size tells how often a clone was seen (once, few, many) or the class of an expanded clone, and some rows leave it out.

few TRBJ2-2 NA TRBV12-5 TGTGCTAGTGGTCCCCCGGCTAGGGCTCCAAACACCGGGGAGCTGTTTTTT CASGPPARAPNTGELFF
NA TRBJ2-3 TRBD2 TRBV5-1 TGCGCCAGCAGCTCAGGACTAGCCGACACAGATACGCAGTATTTT CASSSGLADTDTQYF
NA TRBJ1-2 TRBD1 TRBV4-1 TGCGCCAGCAGCCAGCACACAGGGGAAGGATCAACTTCTGGCTACACCTTC CASSQHTGEGSTSGYTF
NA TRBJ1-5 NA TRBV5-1 TGCGCCAGCAGCGCGGGGCTCAATCAGCCCCAGCATTTT CASSAGLNQPQHF
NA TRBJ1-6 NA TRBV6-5 TGTGCCAGCAGTTCTGGGGATTTCTCGCCCCTCCACTTT CASSSGDFSPLHF
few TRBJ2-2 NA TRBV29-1 TGCAGCGTTTTATGGGGCACCGGGGAGCTGTTTTTT CSVLWGTGELFF
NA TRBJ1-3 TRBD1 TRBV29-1 TGCAGCGCCCCGGACAGGGTATACACCATATATTTT CSAPDRVYTIYF
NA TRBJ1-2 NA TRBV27 TGTGCCAGCAGTCCCCGGACGTCTAATGGCTACACCTTC CASSPRTSNGYTF
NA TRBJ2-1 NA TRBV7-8 TGTGCCAGCAGACCCCGAACGAGGTCCCCCGAACTTAAAACCTACAATGAGCAGTTCTTC CASRPRTRSPELKTYNEQFF
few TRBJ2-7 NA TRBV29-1 TGCAGCGTTGGAAGTACCTACGAGCAGTACTTC CSVGSTYEQYF
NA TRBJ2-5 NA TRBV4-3 TGCGCCAGCAGCCTCCGACAATGGGAGACCCAGTACTTC CASSLRQWETQYF
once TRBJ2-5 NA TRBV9 TGTGCCAGCAGCGTAGAGGGGACCCAAGAGACCCAGTACTTC CASSVEGTQETQYF
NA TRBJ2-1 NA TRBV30 TGTGCCTGGAGTGTCGTCCGCGATGAGCAGTTCTTC CAWSVVRDEQFF
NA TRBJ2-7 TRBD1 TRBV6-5 TGTGCCAGCAGTTACGACAGGGTATCCTACGAGCAGTACTTC CASSYDRVSYEQYF
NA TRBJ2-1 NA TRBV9 TGTGCCAGCAGCCCCCAAGGGGTCACGGGTAATGAGCAGTTCTTC CASSPQGVTGNEQFF
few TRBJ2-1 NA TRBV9 TGTGCCAGCAGTGGACCAACGAGCTCCTACAATGAGCAGTTCTTC CASSGPTSSYNEQFF
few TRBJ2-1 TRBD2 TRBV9 TGTGCCAGCAGCGGACTAGCGGTCCGCTACAATGAGCAGTTCTTC CASSGLAVRYNEQFF
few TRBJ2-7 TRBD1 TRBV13 TGTGCCAGCAGCCCAACAGGGGGTTCCCTAAGCGAGCAGTACTTC CASSPTGGSLSEQYF
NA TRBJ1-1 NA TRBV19 TGTGCCAGTAGTCTCTCAGGGAACACTGAAGCTTTCTTT CASSLSGNTEAFF
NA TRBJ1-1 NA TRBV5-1 TGCGCCAGCAGCTTGGTCGCAGCCCTTGGGAACACTGAAGCTTTCTTT CASSLVAALGNTEAFF
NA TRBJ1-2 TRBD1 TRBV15 TGTGCCACCAGCCCGGGACAGTTAAACTATGGCTACACCTTC CATSPGQLNYGYTF
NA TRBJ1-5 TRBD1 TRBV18 TGTGCCAGCTCACCCGACAGGGTGGGGCAGCCCCAGCATTTT CASSPDRVGQPQHF
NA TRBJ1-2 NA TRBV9 TGTGCCAGCAGCGTAGGTCGAGGGGATGGCTACACCTTC CASSVGRGDGYTF
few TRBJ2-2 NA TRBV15 TGTGCCACCAGCAGAGAGGACACCGCGAACACCGGGGAGCTGTTTTTT CATSREDTANTGELFF
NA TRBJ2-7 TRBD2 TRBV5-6 TGTGCCAGCAGCTCGACTAGCGGGGCCCCCGACGAGCAGTACTTC CASSSTSGAPDEQYF
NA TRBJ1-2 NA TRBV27 TGTGCCAGCAGTCCTTCGCAGGCTAACTATGGCTACACCTTC CASSPSQANYGYTF
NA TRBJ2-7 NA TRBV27 TGTGCCAGCAGTTCCACGGCAGGCAACTACTACGAGCAGTACTTC CASSSTAGNYYEQYF
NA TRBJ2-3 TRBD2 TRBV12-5 TGTGCTAGTGGTTCCGGGAGCGGGGGCGAGCCAGATACGCAGTATTTT CASGSGSGGEPDTQYF
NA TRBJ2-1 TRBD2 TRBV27 TGTGCCAGCAGTCCTTCTAGCGGGGCGGGGAATGAGCAGTTCTTC CASSPSSGAGNEQFF
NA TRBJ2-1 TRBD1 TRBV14 TGTGCCAGCAGCCAAAGATTTGGAGACAGGGGGTTCAATGAGCAGTTCTTC CASSQRFGDRGFNEQFF
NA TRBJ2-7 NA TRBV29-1 TGCAGCGTAATCCGGGACGGAACCTACGAGCAGTACTTC CSVIRDGTYEQYF
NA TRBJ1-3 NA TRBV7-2 TGTGCCAGCAGCTTTAGCAGGAACTCTGGAAACACCATATATTTT CASSFSRNSGNTIYF
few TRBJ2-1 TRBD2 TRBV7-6 TGTGCCAGCAGCTGCGGGCCGGGACTAGCGGGGGGAAGGGCCTACAATGAGCAGTTCTTC CASSCGPGLAGGRAYNEQFF
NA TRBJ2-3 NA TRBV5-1 TGCGCCAGCAGCTTGTCTTCAGATACGCAGTATTTT CASSLSSDTQYF
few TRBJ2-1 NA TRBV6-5 TGTGCCAGCAGTTACTCGAGTGGTACGGATGAGCAGTTCTTC CASSYSSGTDEQFF
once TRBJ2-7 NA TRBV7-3 TGTGCCAGCAGCTTCCTTTCAGTTAGCTCCTACGAGCAGTACTTC CASSFLSVSSYEQYF
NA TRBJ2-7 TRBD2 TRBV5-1 TGCGCCAGCAGCTTGGCTAGCGGGGGGGCCTACGAGCAGTACTTC CASSLASGGAYEQYF
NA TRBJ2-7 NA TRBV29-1 TGCAGCGTTGACGGTGGCTACGAGCAGTACTTC CSVDGGYEQYF
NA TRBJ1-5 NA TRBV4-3 TGCGCCAGCAGCCAAGGGAGAGGGAGCAATCAGCCCCAGCATTTT CASSQGRGSNQPQHF
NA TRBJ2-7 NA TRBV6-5 TGTGCCAGCAGTTTCCTCCCCCGGTACGAGCAGTACTTC CASSFLPRYEQYF